This TCR beta chain was recorded in a study of blood T cell repertoires in COVID-19. At the level of the study: T cells, B-cell-depleted T cells, or PBMCs supplied cDNA or gDNA.

The V and J ends lost 0 bases and 5 bases, in that order; junction bases with no gene match: 1. There are 14 residues in the CDR3. Germline CDR1 SGHVS, CDR2 FQNEAQ. The protocol was immunoSEQ multiplex PCR, while the TCRdb copy is restricted to in-frame clones and leaves out a portion. This table has about 330,000 clones, approximately 90% appearing once. Those enrolled in Seattle joined during active infection and were followed longitudinally afterward. J is TRBJ2-1 and V is TRBV7-8; 7 bases agree with TRBD2. The sequence was collected from a man younger than 40 with COVID-19, enrolled during active disease. The sample comprised peripheral blood. The CDR3 reads CASSLAGGNNEQFF. The CDR3 nucleotides are TGTGCCAGCAGCTTAGCGGGGGGGAACAATGAGCAGTTCTTC.